The sequence of this T cell receptor (beta chain) was determined in a study of blood T cell repertoires in COVID-19. Turning to the study itself: Samples came from the United States, Italy and Spain, spanning acute and convalescent COVID-19. From T cells, B-cell-depleted T cells, or PBMCs came the material, which was cDNA or gDNA.

There are 14 residues in the CDR3. Between the trimmed V and J ends, which lost 4 bases and 3 bases, there was a span of 14 bases. The germline V gene has CDR1 SGHNT and CDR2 YYREEE (reference sequence). Source study methods: Scientists estimated how many nucleated cells there were by amplifying reference gene primers. TCRdb's copy holds only in-frame clones and misses some; the assay was immunoSEQ multiplex PCR. The V and J calls and clone size were taken over from that table, and D and trimming were inferred from the DNA. There are 60,000 to 80,000 clones in the sample; roughly 83% occur only once, and more than 8% lies in the top ten.

This TCR derives from a man aged 50 to 60 with active COVID-19. The J gene is TRBJ2-7, the V gene TRBV5-4; a possible D gene is TRBD1 (6 bases). Material for sequencing was peripheral blood. In DNA, the CDR3 is TGTGCCAGCAGCACGGGACAAAAGAGCTACGAGCAGTACTTC. The encoded protein is CASSTGQKSYEQYF.